This T cell receptor (beta chain) was recovered during a study of shared clonotypes between healthy human individuals. Study summary: Sampling drew on donors who were two women and three men aged 18 to 49.

The germline V gene has CDR1 SGHVS and CDR2 FNYEAQ. V lost 4 bases and J lost 8; bases outside the gene matches: 4. CDR3 length equals 15 residues. The naive CD8 fraction comprised CD45RO-negative cells positively selected for CCR7 and excluded terminally differentiated effector memory CD45RA+ cells. Template for every sorted-subset replicate PCR totaled approximately 0.2 ug DNA, around 32,000 T cell genomes. Using immunoSEQ multiplex PCR, the repertoire was profiled, and TCRdb retains in-frame clones only, with some absent. The repertoire holds around 650,000 clones, with approximately 96% as singletons.

What was sequenced was naive CD8+ T cells sorted from blood. J is TRBJ2-2 and V is TRBV7-6, with 13 bases identical to TRBD2. The sequence came from a woman aged 25 to 39 in good health. As DNA, the CDR3 is TGTGCCAGCAGCTCTGAGGGACTAGCGGGAGGGGAGCTGTTTTTT. Protein: CASSSEGLAGGELFF. The variable domain in full, with the rest retrieved from reference TRBV7-6 and TRBJ2-2, is GAGVSQSPRYKVTKRGQDVALRCDPISGHVSLYWYRQALGQGPEFLTYFNYEAQQDKSGLPNDRFSAERPEGSISTLTIQRTEQRDSAMYRCASSSEGLAGGELFFGEGSRLTVL.